The text below deals with one TCR beta chain. What it binds is unknown. This record belongs to a study of T cells after yellow fever vaccination. Study-wide points: Subsequent to the booster, the majority of primary-vaccination clones reappeared (roughly 95% CD4, more than 70% CD8).

The germline V and J ends were trimmed by 5 bases and 8 bases, with 13 bases remaining between them. The CDR3 sequence is 13 residues long. By 5'RACE template switching, TCR cDNA was produced, with a universal primer site and UMIs added in the process. TCRdb re-analysed the 5' RACE reads in MiXCR, keeping a single row per CDR3 protein. The sample lists hundreds of thousands of distinct CDR3 sequences; about 12% were seen once. The TCR originated in a young man who received the YFV17D yellow fever vaccine. The sample consisted of PBMCs, taken on the day of the yellow fever booster vaccination. The chain carries TRBV12-3 or TRBV12-4 and TRBJ2-4, with D possibly being TRBD2 (6 bases). CDR3 region: CASSAGSVDIQYF. The CDR3 DNA follows: TGTGCCAGCAGTGCGGGGAGCGTGGACATTCAGTACTTC.